Each of the 23 T cell receptor beta chains below was sequenced from the same sample in a study of response to subunit inactivated influenza vaccine. Using its own MiXCR run on the RT-PCR reads, TCRdb lists one record per CDR3 protein. The sample has about 830,000 distinct CDR3 sequences, about 18% seen once. The specimen was PBMCs from blood, collected approximately 5 days after vaccination. The receptors were sampled from a man aged 50 to 59 who received an inactivated influenza vaccine.

This chain uses TRBV15 with TRBJ1-3; D might be TRBD1 (6 bases). The CDR3 covers 16 residues. The germline V and J ends were trimmed by 3 bases and 2 bases, with 14 bases remaining between them. Germline V CDR1 and CDR2: LNHNV, YYDKDF (reference sequence). The CDR3 spells CATSRAHRAAGNTIYF. CDR3 DNA sequence: TGTGCCACCAGCAGGGCACACAGGGCCGCTGGAAACACCATATATTTT.

This sequence joins TRBV7-9 and TRBJ2-7; D is uncertain. Germline-derived CDR1 and CDR2 are SEHNR and FQNEAQ (reference sequence). V was trimmed by 1 base and J by 6 bases, leaving 19 bases between them. This CDR3 is 16 amino acids long. The CDR3 here is CASSLEKALSRGEQYF. The CDR3 DNA reads as TGTGCCAGCAGCTTAGAGAAGGCCCTCTCCCGAGGCGAGCAGTACTTC.

This sequence joins TRBV5-1 and TRBJ1-2; no clear D. V was shortened by 4 bases and J by 7 bases, with 14 bases between the two germline ends. This CDR3 has 13 residues. The germline CDR1 and CDR2 sequences are SGHRS and YFSETQ. In DNA form, the CDR3 reads TGCGCCAGCAGCACCACAGCTCCCTCTGGCTACACCTTC. Protein: CASSTTAPSGYTF. The whole variable domain, filled in from reference TRBV5-1 and TRBJ1-2, reads KAGVTQTPRYLIKTRGQQVTLSCSPISGHRSVSWYQQTPGQGLQFLFEYFSETQRNKGNFPGRFSGRQFSNSRSEMNVSTLELGDSALYLCASSTTAPSGYTFGSGTRLTVV.

About this clonotype: One end of the junction fails to match germline, which may point to a read error. This chain uses TRBV7-9 with TRBJ2-7, with 8 bases that match TRBD1. CDR3 length: 15 amino acids. The germline V gene has CDR1 SEHNR and CDR2 FQNEAQ (reference sequence). This chain's CDR3 is CANSSDRGGSYEQYF. In DNA form, the CDR3 reads TGTGCCAACAGCTCAGACAGGGGAGGATCCTACGAGCAGTACTTC.

This clonotype was found many times. The chain joins TRBV5-1 to TRBJ2-7, with TRBD1 matching 12 bases. The CDR3 totals 15 residues. J lost 6 bases, V lost 4 bases, and 8 bases had no gene match. Germline V gives CDR1 SGHRS, CDR2 YFSETQ. CDR3 DNA: TGCGCCAGCAGCCCAGCCGGGACAGGGGGCCGCGAGCAGTACTTC. This translates into CASSPAGTGGREQYF.

V and J are TRBV6-5 and TRBJ2-7; D is uncertain. CDR3 size: 14 residues. Germline V gene data show CDR1 as MNHEY and CDR2 as SVGAGI. V gave up 2 bases and J gave up 0 bases, with 8 bases separating them. The CDR3 region has the DNA TGTGCCAGCAGTTACCGAAGGAGCTCCTACGAGCAGTACTTC. The encoded protein is CASSYRRSSYEQYF.

This clonotype was recorded a few times. One end of the junction is discordant with germline, which a read error may explain. This chain uses TRBV4-2 with TRBJ1-1; D is uncertain. The CDR3 has 11 amino acids. CDR1 is LGHNA and CDR2 is YNFKEQ in the germline V gene. As DNA, the CDR3 is TGTGCCAGCAGCCAAGGGCCCACCATCGACTTT. This translates into CASSQGPTIDF.

The table lists this clonotype with many counts. The V and J genes are TRBV20-1 and TRBJ2-1, with 8 bases that match TRBD2. The germline V gene encodes CDR1 DFQATT and CDR2 SNEGSKA (reference sequence). The CDR3 is made up of 13 amino acids. V gave up 7 bases and J gave up 0 bases; unmatched junction bases: 2. CDR3 in amino acids: CSGSGSSYNEQFF. In nucleotides, the CDR3 is TGCAGTGGGAGCGGGAGCTCCTACAATGAGCAGTTCTTC.

In this sample, this clonotype turned up a few times. V and J are TRBV12-3 or TRBV12-4 and TRBJ2-5; 7 nucleotides agree with TRBD1. V was clipped by 7 bases and J by 1 base; unmatched bases: 3. The CDR3 sequence is 13 residues long. The CDR3 is CASTRDSQETQYF. The CDR3 region has the DNA TGTGCCAGCACCAGGGACAGCCAAGAGACCCAGTACTTC.

This clonotype was detected a few times. The CDR3 nucleotides are TGCAGTGCTAGAGATGTTGGACCAACCAACTATGGCTACACCTTC. Amino acids: CSARDVGPTNYGYTF. The chain is built from TRBV20-1 and TRBJ1-2; D gene ambiguous. V dropped 0 bases and J dropped 2 bases, with 13 bases sitting between them. This CDR3 contains 15 residues. Germline CDR1 and CDR2: DFQATT and SNEGSKA (reference sequence).

This clonotype was counted between two and nine times. The chain uses TRBV10-3 and TRBJ2-2; TRBD2 is a possible D gene (6 bases). Trimming stripped 6 bases from V and 1 base from J, with 9 bases between. The CDR3 is 14 residues long. Germline CDR1 reads ENHRY; CDR2 reads SYGVKD. For the CDR3, the DNA is TGTGCCATCAGACCGGGGGAGAACACCGGGGAGCTGTTTTTT. Protein sequence: CAIRPGENTGELFF.

This clonotype appeared a few times. CDR3 coding DNA: TGTGCCAGCAGCCCGGACAGGACTTCTGGAAACACCATATATTTT. Amino acids: CASSPDRTSGNTIYF. The chain employs TRBV5-6 and TRBJ1-3; 7 positions agree with TRBD1. Trimming cost V 4 bases and J 1 base; bases outside gene matches: 5. CDR1 and CDR2 from the germline V gene are SGHDT and YYEEEE. The CDR3 sequence is 15 residues long.

CDR3 loop: CSVERFTSYEQFF. DNA for the CDR3: TGCAGCGTCGAGAGGTTTACTAGCTATGAGCAGTTCTTC. The chain is built from TRBV29-1 and TRBJ2-1; D possibly corresponds to TRBD2 (6 bases). This CDR3 has 13 amino acids. V was shortened by 6 bases and J by 8 bases, with 17 bases between the two germline ends. Germline CDR1 SQVTM, CDR2 ANQGSEA.

This clonotype has just one count. This chain joins TRBV2 and TRBJ1-1; D gene uncertain. Trimming left V 1 base short and J 0 bases short, with 12 bases between. The CDR3 is 16 residues long. From germline, CDR1 is SNHLY and CDR2 FYNNEI. The CDR3: CASSEGVLQLNTEAFF. The CDR3 bases are TGTGCCAGCAGTGAAGGGGTTTTGCAGTTGAACACTGAAGCTTTCTTT. The whole variable domain, remainder taken from reference TRBV2 and TRBJ1-1, is EPEVTQTPSHQVTQMGQEVILRCVPISNHLYFYWYRQILGQKVEFLVSFYNNEISEKSEIFDDQFSVERPDGSNFTLKIRSTKLEDSAMYFCASSEGVLQLNTEAFFGQGTRLTVV.

A few counts support this clonotype. The DNA of the CDR3 is TGTGCCTGGAGTCCTCTAGAGCAGTACTTC. It encodes CAWSPLEQYF. The V gene is TRBV30, the J gene TRBJ2-7; D is undetermined. The CDR3 length is 10 residues. The germline V gene has CDR1 GTSNPN and CDR2 SVGIG (reference sequence). The V end lost 2 bases, the J end lost 7 bases, and 6 bases lay between the germline ends. The full variable domain, its missing parts supplied by reference TRBV30 and TRBJ2-7, is SQTIHQWPATLVQPVGSPLSLECTVEGTSNPNLYWYRQAAGRGLQLLFYSVGIGQISSEVPQNLSASRPQDRQFILSSKKLLLSDSGFYLCAWSPLEQYFGPGTRLTVT.

V gene TRBV27 combines with J gene TRBJ1-2; perhaps TRBD1 as D (6 bases). Deletions cut 3 bases from V and 3 bases from J, with 11 bases between. From germline, CDR1 is MNHEY and CDR2 SMNVEV (reference sequence). CDR3 length: 14 amino acids. CDR3 nucleotide sequence: TGTGCCAGCAGTTTTGGGGGGGCGGACTATGGCTACACCTTC. Translating it yields CASSFGGADYGYTF.

The table lists this clonotype with a few counts. The chain combines TRBV29-1 with TRBJ2-5; no clear D gene. Trimming shortened V by 6 bases and J by 0 bases, and 8 bases separated the two germline ends. Germline V gene data show CDR1 as SQVTM and CDR2 as ANQGSEA. The CDR3 contains 12 residues. The CDR3 nucleotides are TGCAGCGTGCAATTGTACCAAGAGACCCAGTACTTC. This sequence encodes CSVQLYQETQYF.

This chain joins TRBV5-6 and TRBJ1-3, with TRBD1 matching over 7 bases. With 9 bases clipped from V and 0 bases from J, the junction kept 6 bases outside the gene matches. Per the germline V gene, CDR1 is SGHDT and CDR2 is YYEEEE. The CDR3 contains 14 residues. CDR3 nucleotides: TGTGCCACCTCCCCAGGGGGCTCTGGAAACACCATATATTTT. This encodes CATSPGGSGNTIYF. The full variable domain, with the rest looked up from reference TRBV5-6 and TRBJ1-3, is DAGVTQSPTHLIKTRGQQVTLRCSPKSGHDTVSWYQQALGQGPQFIFQYYEEEERQRGNFPDRFSGHQFPNYSSELNVNALLLGDSALYLCATSPGGSGNTIYFGEGSWLTVV.

The gene calls are TRBV7-2 and TRBJ2-7; TRBD1 matches at 10 bases. V shed 5 bases and J 4 bases; nucleotides not matched to a gene: 8. The length of the CDR3 is 15 residues. CDR1 is SGHTA and CDR2 is FQGNSA in the germline V gene. The CDR3: CASSRQGAGLYEQYF. Written as DNA, the CDR3 is TGTGCCAGCAGCAGACAGGGGGCTGGTCTGTACGAGCAGTACTTC.

The chain carries TRBV6-2 or TRBV6-3 and TRBJ1-5, with 11 bases matching TRBD1. Germline V CDR1 and CDR2: MNHEY, SVGEGT. The CDR3 is 16 amino acids. V shed 0 bases, J shed 4 bases, and the junction held 2 bases outside the gene matches. The CDR3 protein is CASSYSRDRGNQPQHF. The DNA of the CDR3 is TGTGCCAGCAGTTACTCCCGGGACAGGGGGAATCAGCCCCAGCATTTT.

The chain joins TRBV18 to TRBJ2-3; 11 bases are shared with TRBD2. J was trimmed by 4 bases and V by 4 bases; bases with no gene match: 4. Germline assignment: CDR1 KGHSH and CDR2 LQKENI. The CDR3 is 15 amino acids. This CDR3 is CASSRPLAGADTQYF. Here the CDR3 DNA reads TGTGCCAGCTCACGACCACTAGCGGGAGCAGATACGCAGTATTTT.

This clonotype was detected a few times. The chain carries TRBV14 and TRBJ2-3, with TRBD2 identical over 9 bases. Germline V lookup: CDR1 SGHDN, CDR2 FVKESK. CDR3 length: 15 residues. Trimming cost V 5 bases and J 2 bases; bases outside gene matches: 5. CDR3 sequence: CASSATSGHTDTQYF. In DNA form, the CDR3 reads TGTGCCAGCAGCGCGACTAGCGGACACACAGATACGCAGTATTTT.

This clonotype was recorded a few times. The chain combines TRBV9 with TRBJ2-5; TRBD2 is a possible D gene (5 bases). CDR1 is SGDLS, CDR2 YYNGEE, per germline. The CDR3 is 15 amino acids. V lost 4 bases and J 5 bases, leaving 18 bases between the germline ends. CDR3 sequence reads: CASSPRTGNGETQYF. The CDR3 DNA follows: TGTGCCAGCAGCCCGAGGACGGGGAACGGGGAGACCCAGTACTTC.